The 25 T cell receptor beta chains presented below share a single source sample, sequenced in a study of cytomegalovirus exposure and HLA in healthy donors. PCR involved 60 Vbeta and 13 Jbeta primers. TCRdb's copy holds only in-frame clones and misses some; the assay was immunoSEQ multiplex PCR. The profile shows about 190,000 clones, 85% of them singletons. The sample taken for sequencing was PBMCs. The source of these receptors is a boy aged 2 to 10 in good health and CMV-seronegative.

The chain uses TRBV9 and TRBJ2-1; 10 nucleotides agree with TRBD2. Per the germline V gene, CDR1 is SGDLS and CDR2 is YYNGEE. This CDR3 comprises 17 residues. V shed 4 bases, J shed 0 bases, and the junction held 7 bases outside the gene matches. CDR3 amino acids: CASSPRAGGLSYNEQFF. DNA for the CDR3: TGTGCCAGCAGCCCTCGAGCGGGAGGGCTCTCCTACAATGAGCAGTTCTTC.

The rearrangement links TRBV27 to TRBJ1-5; TRBD1 agrees at 9 bases. The CDR3 sequence is 15 residues long. The germline CDR1 and CDR2 sequences are MNHEY and SMNVEV (reference sequence). The trim removed 6 bases at V and 6 bases at J, leaving 9 bases unmatched. CDR3 sequence (DNA): TGTGCCAGCAGCTTAACAGGGGGCGCGGGTCAGCCCCAGCATTTT. Amino acids: CASSLTGGAGQPQHF.

The rearrangement links TRBV19 to TRBJ2-2, with D perhaps TRBD1 (6 bases). The V gene's germline CDR1 is LNHDA and CDR2 SQIVND (reference sequence). The ends were cut back, 4 bases at V and 14 bases at J, with 11 bases in the middle. The CDR3 has 11 amino acids. The CDR3 sequence is CASSSGQFLFF. The CDR3 DNA reads TGTGCCAGTAGTAGTGGACAGTTTCTGTTTTTT. Looking up the rest from reference TRBV19 and TRBJ2-2 gives the full variable domain: DGGITQSPKYLFRKEGQNVTLSCEQNLNHDAMYWYRQDPGQGLRLIYYSQIVNDFQKGDIAEGYSVSREKKESFPLTVTSAQKNPTAFYLCASSSGQFLFFGEGSRLTVL.

The J gene is TRBJ2-5, the V gene TRBV5-6; no definite D call. The J call may not be correct, given that the DNA end is closer to TRBJ2-7. The CDR3 length is 16 residues. CDR1 and CDR2 from the germline V gene are SGHDT and YYEEEE. CDR3 region: CASSLVQTPSSYEQYF. As DNA, the CDR3 is TGTGCCAGCAGCTTGGTACAGACACCCAGCTCCTACGAGCAGTACTTC.

The rearrangement links TRBV6-5 to TRBJ2-1; 8 nucleotides align to TRBD2. This CDR3 contains 15 residues. The germline V gene has CDR1 MNHEY and CDR2 SVGAGI. J lost 6 bases, V lost 1 base, and 5 bases had no gene match. The CDR3: CASSYWREAANEQFF. For the CDR3, the DNA is TGTGCCAGCAGTTACTGGCGGGAGGCCGCCAATGAGCAGTTCTTC.

The genes are TRBV4-1 and TRBJ2-5; possibly TRBD1 for D (6 bases). V was trimmed by 3 bases and J by 5 bases, leaving 16 bases between them. Germline assignment: CDR1 MGHRA and CDR2 YSYEKL. This CDR3 contains 15 residues. CDR3 DNA sequence: TGCGCCAGCAGCCAGGCCGGGACCAGGGGTGAGACCCAGTACTTC. It yields the protein CASSQAGTRGETQYF.

The V and J genes are TRBV2 and TRBJ2-7; 14 positions agree with TRBD2. With 8 bases clipped from V and 3 bases from J, the junction kept 9 bases outside the gene matches. Germline assignment: CDR1 SNHLY and CDR2 FYNNEI. The CDR3 contains 16 residues. In nucleotides, the CDR3 is TGTGCCAGCCTTCGACGACTAGCGGGAGGGGGCTACGAGCAGTACTTC. Amino acid sequence: CASLRRLAGGGYEQYF. Together with reference TRBV2 and TRBJ2-7, the CDR3 gives the full variable domain: EPEVTQTPSHQVTQMGQEVILRCVPISNHLYFYWYRQILGQKVEFLVSFYNNEISEKSEIFDDQFSVERPDGSNFTLKIRSTKLEDSAMYFCASLRRLAGGGYEQYFGPGTRLTVT.

Comment on this clone: An end of the junction differs from the germline gene, which may be a read error. The sample has other DNA sequences that encode this CDR3 too. This chain joins TRBV27 and TRBJ2-1, with 7 nucleotides matching TRBD2. CDR1 MNHEY and CDR2 SMNVEV come from the germline V gene (reference sequence). This CDR3 region has 14 residues. Written as DNA, the CDR3 is TGTGCTAGCAGGACGAGCGGGATAGTCAATGAGCAGTTCTTC. It yields the protein CASRTSGIVNEQFF.

The chain uses TRBV6-1 and TRBJ2-5; TRBD2 matches at 7 bases. This CDR3 contains 15 residues. Germline V lookup: CDR1 MNHNS, CDR2 SASEGT. Unmatched junction bases numbered 4, after V lost 2 bases and J lost 1 base. The CDR3 loop is CASSERSGVQETQYF. The CDR3 region has the DNA TGTGCCAGCAGTGAACGAAGCGGGGTCCAAGAGACCCAGTACTTC.

The gene calls are TRBV5-1 and TRBJ1-1; D not resolved. The CDR3 runs 13 residues. Germline-derived CDR1 and CDR2 are SGHRS and YFSETQ. V lost 8 bases and J 1 base, leaving 12 bases between the germline ends. The CDR3 protein is CASRQRQNTEAFF. In DNA form, the CDR3 reads TGCGCCAGTAGGCAACGACAGAACACTGAAGCTTTCTTT.

The chain is built from TRBV7-9 and TRBJ1-1; 8 positions agree with TRBD1. This CDR3 contains 17 residues. Germline CDR1 reads SEHNR; CDR2 reads FQNEAQ (reference sequence). Trimming took 5 bases from V and 0 from J; bases not matched to a gene: 11. CDR3 sequence reads: CASSPYGTGLMNTEAFF. CDR3 nucleotides: TGTGCCAGCAGCCCCTACGGGACAGGCCTCATGAACACTGAAGCTTTCTTT. Variable domain in full (rest from reference TRBV7-9 and TRBJ1-1): DTGVSQNPRHKITKRGQNVTFRCDPISEHNRLYWYRQTLGQGPEFLTYFQNEAQLEKSRLLSDRFSAERPKGSFSTLEIQRTEQGDSAMYLCASSPYGTGLMNTEAFFGQGTRLTVV.

The table lists this clone with a count of one. J is TRBJ2-1 and V is TRBV5-1; D possibly corresponds to TRBD2 (6 bases). CDR1 and CDR2 (germline): SGHRS, YFSETQ. Trimming left V 0 bases short and J 6 bases short, with 16 bases between. This CDR3 has 16 amino acids. CDR3 coding DNA: TGCGCCAGCAGCTTGGGCGGGGTGATCGTCTCCAATGAGCAGTTCTTC. The encoded protein is CASSLGGVIVSNEQFF. The complete variable domain, with remaining parts taken from reference TRBV5-1 and TRBJ2-1, reads KAGVTQTPRYLIKTRGQQVTLSCSPISGHRSVSWYQQTPGQGLQFLFEYFSETQRNKGNFPGRFSGRQFSNSRSEMNVSTLELGDSALYLCASSLGGVIVSNEQFFGPGTRLTVL.

The chain carries TRBV21-1 and TRBJ1-2; the table's D call of TRBD1 was not tested on the DNA. TRBV21-1 is a listed pseudogene. The CDR3 is 16 residues long. The DNA of the CDR3 is TGTGCCAGCAGCAAAGAGGTAGGGGTCGTTAACTATGGCTACACCTTC. Encoded protein: CASSKEVGVVNYGYTF.

The CDR3 spells CASSFPYQETQYF. The DNA of the CDR3 is TGTGCCAGCAGTTTCCCGTACCAAGAGACCCAGTACTTC. The chain combines TRBV27 with TRBJ2-5; no definite D call. Per the germline V gene, CDR1 is MNHEY and CDR2 is SMNVEV (reference sequence). Deletions cut 3 bases from V and 0 bases from J, with 5 bases between. This CDR3 is 13 amino acids long.

V gene TRBV15 combines with J gene TRBJ2-7; TRBD2 agrees at 10 bases. CDR1 LNHNV and CDR2 YYDKDF come from the germline V gene (reference sequence). The CDR3 runs 16 residues. V shed 8 bases, J shed 1 base, and the junction held 11 bases outside the gene matches. For the CDR3, the DNA is TGTGCCACCGGATTAGTTCTAGCGGGAGTATCCTACGAGCAGTACTTC. This encodes CATGLVLAGVSYEQYF.

The gene calls are TRBV6-1 and TRBJ1-5, with TRBD1 matching over 7 bases. Germline V CDR1 and CDR2: MNHNS, SASEGT. The CDR3 is 16 amino acids. Unmatched junction bases numbered 6, after V lost 1 base and J lost 3 bases. CDR3 DNA sequence: TGTGCCAGCAGTGAAGTGGGACAGTTCTTCAATCAGCCCCAGCATTTT. Translated, it gives CASSEVGQFFNQPQHF.

This clone was picked up a small number of times. The gene calls are TRBV21-1 and TRBJ1-2; the DNA was not used to check the table's D call, TRBD1. TRBV21-1 is a pseudogene segment. The length of the CDR3 is 14 residues. Here the CDR3 reads CASSPKGARNGYTF. The CDR3 DNA sequence: TGTGCCAGCAGCCCCAAAGGGGCACGGAATGGCTACACCTTC.

CDR3 nucleotide sequence: TGTGCCAGTAGTATAGTAACCACAGGGGTGAACACCGGGGAGCTGTTTTTT. Its translation: CASSIVTTGVNTGELFF. The chain uses TRBV19 and TRBJ2-2, with 7 bases lining up with TRBD1. The J segment lost 1 base and the V segment lost 1 base, leaving 6 bases of the junction unmatched. Germline V lookup: CDR1 LNHDA, CDR2 SQIVND (reference sequence). The CDR3 is 17 residues long. The variable domain in full, with the rest retrieved from reference TRBV19 and TRBJ2-2, is DGGITQSPKYLFRKEGQNVTLSCEQNLNHDAMYWYRQDPGQGLRLIYYSQIVNDFQKGDIAEGYSVSREKKESFPLTVTSAQKNPTAFYLCASSIVTTGVNTGELFFGEGSRLTVL.

The chain has TRBV19 and TRBJ2-7; 7 bases fit TRBD1. CDR1 and CDR2 from the germline V gene are LNHDA and SQIVND (reference sequence). There are 15 residues in the CDR3. Trimming cost V 4 bases and J 7 bases; bases outside gene matches: 13. CDR3 DNA sequence: TGTGCCAGTAGTAGGATCCGGGACAGACGTACGGAGCAGTACTTC. This sequence encodes CASSRIRDRRTEQYF.

The rearrangement links TRBV27 to TRBJ1-1, with a tentative D call TRBD1 (5 bases). Germline V gene lookup returns CDR1 MNHEY and CDR2 SMNVEV (reference sequence). The CDR3 has 17 amino acids. Between the trimmed V and J ends, which lost 3 bases and 0 bases, there was a span of 17 bases. DNA for the CDR3: TGTGCCAGCAGTTTCCGAAAATGGGAGGGACTGAACACTGAAGCTTTCTTT. It encodes CASSFRKWEGLNTEAFF.

V usage is TRBV7-2 and J usage is TRBJ1-2; D possibly corresponds to TRBD1 (5 bases). The V gene lost 2 bases and the J gene lost 4 bases, with 11 bases spanning the gap. The CDR3 extends over 14 amino acids. Germline V gives CDR1 SGHTA, CDR2 FQGNSA. CDR3 DNA sequence: TGTGCCAGCAGCTTAAGCACAGGCATCTATGGCTACACCTTC. Its translation is CASSLSTGIYGYTF.

The CDR3 loop is CASSGPGSNQPQHF. CDR3 bases: TGCGCCAGCAGCGGTCCCGGGAGCAATCAGCCCCAGCATTTT. The genes are TRBV5-1 and TRBJ1-5; D gene ambiguous. V was pared by 4 bases and J by 1 base, with 9 bases between. The CDR3 extends over 14 amino acids. The germline gives CDR1 SGHRS, CDR2 YFSETQ.

The CDR3, as DNA: TGTGCCAGCAGTGAATTAGCTCCGGGACTAGCGGAGAATGAGCAGTTCTTC. It encodes CASSELAPGLAENEQFF. The chain joins TRBV25-1 to TRBJ2-1, with 11 bases matching TRBD2. The ends lost 1 base at V and 7 bases at J; junction bases unmatched: 9. The CDR3 is 17 residues long. CDR1 MGHDK and CDR2 SYGVNS come from the germline V gene.

The rearrangement uses TRBV29-1 and TRBJ2-3; TRBD2 aligns across 8 bases. CDR1 is SQVTM and CDR2 is ANQGSEA in the germline V gene. J lost 4 bases, V lost 6 bases, and 6 bases had no gene match. The CDR3 covers 13 residues. The CDR3 protein is CSVTGGPADTQYF. CDR3 nucleotides: TGCAGCGTCACGGGAGGGCCTGCAGATACGCAGTATTTT.

The chain couples TRBV11-2 to TRBJ2-3; maybe TRBD2 (6 bases). The CDR3 is 16 residues long. In germline, CDR1 is SGHAT, CDR2 FQNNGV. Trimming stripped 1 base from V and 3 bases from J, with 14 bases between. The CDR3 nucleotides read TGTGCCAGCAGCTTAGTCGGCAACGGAGGGACAGATACGCAGTATTTT. This sequence encodes CASSLVGNGGTDTQYF.